This entry features one T cell receptor (beta chain) sequence. The germline gives CDR1 MNHEY, CDR2 SMNVEV (reference sequence). Trimming stripped 6 bases from V and 5 bases from J, with 10 bases between. This CDR3 contains 12 residues. The source of the sample is a study of blood T cells in healthy people across ages. Using a J-beta primer mix together with a sample-barcoded 5' primer, a second PCR was run for about 7 to 12 cycles. TCRdb recomputed calls from the 5' RACE reads with MiXCR, one row per CDR3 protein. This table holds 1.5 million to 2 million distinct CDR3 sequences, less than 50% found once.

The source of this sequence is a woman in her 40s in good health. Sequenced material: blood. This chain joins TRBV27 and TRBJ1-2, with D unresolved. This CDR3 reads CASSRRGYGYTF. The CDR3 DNA sequence: TGTGCCAGCAGCCGCCGAGGGTATGGCTACACCTTC.